The text below deals with one T cell receptor (beta chain). Its binding antigen is unknown. No per-base quality is available; no much larger clone lies one base away. Using the deep immunoSEQ assay, multiplex PCR amplified TCR CDR3 regions from genomic DNA. Genomic DNA extracted from each cell subset was distributed evenly over all wells of several immunoSEQ 96-well plates, and each plate served as one replicate. For sorted subsets, approximately 0.2 ug of genomic DNA, equivalent to around 29,000 T cell genomes, went into each replicate PCR. Purified libraries were measured with a Qubit 3.0 fluorometer, size-checked on a Bioanalyzer 2100, and measured again with the KAPA Library Quantification kit. A separate single-read 150-cycle Illumina NextSeq 550 flow cell was used to sequence each immunoSEQ 96-well plate. The authors' analysis ran thus. Because the immunoSEQ output included only junctional sequences and no quality scores, the filtering could not be the same as the filtering used for full-length reads. Sequences were annotated with PyIR, a Python wrapper for IgBLAST v1.9, using IMGT germline references to assign V/J genes and CDR3. Reads were removed for weak V/J assignments (E-value above 1e-6), missing CDR3, stop codons, out-of-frame junctions, or ambiguous translated residues. A V3J clonotype was defined by an identical inferred V gene, J gene, and CDR3 amino acid sequence. The percentage overlap between two repertoires was calculated by dividing the number of shared unique clonotypes by the size of the smaller repertoire. Three approaches were used to assess repertoire richness: RTK rarefaction, the Chao1 estimator, and Recon v2.1 estimates of unobserved clonotypes. OLGA was used to compute generation probabilities for all TCRbeta clonotypes that the gDNA method yielded from a few donors. In TCRdb, the immuneACCESS table is reduced to in-frame sequences with V and J assigned. These tables do not hold every clone; where another copy was compared, an unresolved V gene accounts for under half, and the others remain unexplained. The V and J calls and clone size come from that table; D and trimming were worked out from the DNA. Recorded for this sample are under 650,000 clones; 90% to 96% of them occurred a single time. The ten top clones hold 0.055% to 0.075% of the sample.

This record belongs to a study of shared clonotypes between healthy human individuals (dated by TCRdb to about 2020). In the study overall: The cohort comprised a couple of women and a few men aged 18 to 49 years. The study deeply sequenced blood TCR repertoires of five healthy adults to estimate repertoire size and the extent of clonotype sharing between individuals. Per donor, leukapheresis produced somewhere between about 0.85 and 9.5 billion PBMCs. For each donor, CD4 naive and CD4 memory were each given three plates, CD8 naive was given two plates, and CD8 memory was given one plate. Libraries were prepared and TCR repertoires were sequenced by different laboratories using diverse techniques, in order to increase sequencing depth and limit assay-specific biases. Overall study outcomes, separate from this receptor: Incomplete sequencing was indicated by rarefaction of sorted-subset datasets, despite the large sequencing depth. Only blood was sampled, and tissue TCR repertoires likely differ from those in blood. Sharing across several donors was observed for about 5% of naive CD4, over 3% of naive CD8, roughly 2.4% of memory CD4, and approximately 0.41% of memory CD8 clonotypes. Because the study included only a small number of donors, the genetic and exposure-history diversity represented was limited. Naive subsets generally had larger estimated clonotype richness than memory subsets. Compared with non-shared clonotypes, the clonotypes found in all four sorted-subset donors had higher generation probabilities. Based on pairwise subsampling, the degree of clonotype sharing among donors was expected to be affected by sequencing depth.

The donors were healthy, HIV-negative adults who had no recently reported acute infections or vaccinations. Every donor was a Caucasian adult living in Nashville, Tennessee, USA. CD4+ T cells were enriched by magnetic negative selection; naive cells were then positively selected on CD45RA, and the negative fraction formed the memory subset. Blood was obtained by leukapheresis, after which PBMCs were separated by Ficoll-Histopaque density gradient centrifugation and cryopreserved in liquid nitrogen vapor phase. Purity and quantity of every magnetically sorted T cell population were checked by analytical flow cytometry. Genomic DNA was isolated from each sorted fraction and quantified by UV absorbance on a Nanodrop 2000c. The source is a woman under 40 in good health. The sequenced sample consisted of naive CD4+ T cells sorted from blood. The meaning of the sample's cell subset or site label: CD45RA+ positively selected.

The base sequence is TGTGCCAGCTCACTCGGACAGAGCACAGATACGCAGTATTTT. Its coded protein is CASSLGQSTDTQYF. The V and J segments used are TRBV18 and TRBJ2-3; a tentative D match to TRBD1 spans 6 bases. Via the germline V gene, CDR1 is KGHSH and CDR2 LQKENI. CDR3 length: 14 amino acids, cysteine to phenylalanine. The CDR3 DNA has 42 bases and is translated from base 1. V is reduced by 4 bases and J by 0 bases, leaving a spacing of 8 bases between them.